Each of the 9 T cell receptor beta chains below was sequenced from the same sample in a study of blood T cell repertoires in COVID-19. Assay: immunoSEQ multiplex PCR; the TCRdb copy retains only in-frame clones and omits some. The sample lists approximately 400,000 clones; around 84% were seen once. Sequencing was carried out using peripheral blood. These receptors were collected from a human donor with acute or convalescent COVID-19. The donor label of this sample is uncertain.

J is TRBJ1-1 and V is TRBV30; D remains ambiguous. The CDR3 runs 11 residues. The V and J ends lost 3 bases and 10 bases respectively, with 12 bases between them. The germline gives CDR1 GTSNPN, CDR2 SVGIG (reference sequence). CDR3 sequence reads: CAWRREIRAFF. CDR3 bases: TGTGCCTGGAGACGGGAGATTCGAGCTTTCTTT.

V usage is TRBV30 and J usage is TRBJ1-5, with TRBD1 matching over 9 bases. The CDR3 runs 14 residues. The V gene's germline CDR1 is GTSNPN and CDR2 SVGIG (reference sequence). Trimming at V came to 2 bases and at J to 7 bases, leaving 6 bases not matched to a gene. DNA for the CDR3: TGTGCCTGGAGTTTTACAGGGGGCGGGCAGCCCCAGCATTTT. Its protein product is CAWSFTGGGQPQHF. The complete variable domain, with remaining parts taken from reference TRBV30 and TRBJ1-5, reads SQTIHQWPATLVQPVGSPLSLECTVEGTSNPNLYWYRQAAGRGLQLLFYSVGIGQISSEVPQNLSASRPQDRQFILSSKKLLLSDSGFYLCAWSFTGGGQPQHFGDGTRLSIL.

This clone was picked up a small number of times. The DNA for the CDR3 is TGTGCCAGCTCACCATCGGGGATGAGGACTGAAGCTTTCTTT. Protein product: CASSPSGMRTEAFF. The V gene is TRBV18, the J gene TRBJ1-1, with no clear D. CDR1 and CDR2 from the germline V gene are KGHSH and LQKENI. This CDR3 has 14 amino acids. The V and J ends lost 2 bases and 5 bases respectively, with 12 bases between them.

The CDR3 loop reads CASSLARAGDLPRYEQYF. CDR3 bases: TGTGCCAGCAGCTTGGCCCGAGCGGGGGACCTGCCTCGATACGAGCAGTACTTC. The chain uses TRBV5-5 and TRBJ2-7; TRBD2 aligns across 8 bases. The CDR3 covers 18 residues. Looked up from germline, CDR1 is SGHKS and CDR2 is YYEKEE (reference sequence). Germline trimming cut 0 bases from V and 4 bases from J; bases unmatched to any gene: 15.

This chain links TRBV4-1 with TRBJ2-1, with 14 nucleotides matching TRBD2. The CDR3 loop spans 15 amino acids. Germline V gives CDR1 MGHRA, CDR2 YSYEKL. Trimming at V came to 4 bases and at J to 7 bases, leaving 3 bases not matched to a gene. The CDR3 DNA reads TGCGCCAGCAGCCTACGGACTAGCGGGGGGAATGAGCAGTTCTTC. This translates into CASSLRTSGGNEQFF.

The chain is built from TRBV4-1 and TRBJ2-7; 16 positions agree with TRBD2. J gave up 3 bases and V 3 bases, and 14 bases lay outside the gene matches. Per the germline V gene, CDR1 is MGHRA and CDR2 is YSYEKL. This CDR3 region has 20 residues. Here the CDR3 reads CASSHLFWGLAGGKDYEQYF. The DNA of the CDR3 is TGCGCCAGCAGCCATCTTTTCTGGGGACTAGCGGGGGGGAAGGACTACGAGCAGTACTTC.

The CDR3 nucleotides read TGTGCCAGCAGCCAAGATTGGCGGGAAAGTGGGTCCGGCGAGCAGTACTTC. Amino acid sequence: CASSQDWRESGSGEQYF. V and J are TRBV3-1 (or the pseudogene TRBV3-2) and TRBJ2-7; D is perhaps TRBD2 (6 bases). V lost 0 bases and J 6 bases, leaving 21 bases between the germline ends. CDR1 is LGHDT, CDR2 YNNKEL, per germline (reference sequence). The CDR3 runs to 17 residues.

The chain is built from TRBV2 and TRBJ2-2; 7 bases map to TRBD1. V was clipped by 6 bases and J by 1 base; unmatched bases: 5. The CDR3 contains 15 residues. Per the germline V gene, CDR1 is SNHLY and CDR2 is FYNNEI. CDR3 sequence reads: CASRVRDRNTGELFF. CDR3 nucleotides: TGTGCCAGCAGGGTCCGGGACAGGAACACCGGGGAGCTGTTTTTT.

The rearrangement uses TRBV7-6 and TRBJ1-6; tentatively, D is TRBD1 (6 bases). Trimming pared 2 bases from V and 8 bases from J, leaving 13 bases between. The CDR3 spans 15 residues. CDR1 is SGHVS and CDR2 is FNYEAQ in the germline V gene. This chain's CDR3 is CASSLSTGRDSPLHF. The CDR3 region has the DNA TGTGCCAGCAGCTTATCAACAGGGAGGGATTCACCCCTCCACTTT.